A single sample gave rise to the 18 T cell receptor beta chains below, sequenced in a study of CD8 T cells in Susac syndrome. RNA amounts of roughly 0.5 to 1 ug underwent reverse transcription with random hexamers. TCRdb independently ran MiXCR on the immunoSEQ multiplex PCR reads; one entry per CDR3 protein. The sample includes approximately 190,000 distinct CDR3 sequences, about 95% of them seen just once. Specimen: CD8+ T cells from PBMCs. Receptors originate from a human donor with Susac syndrome.

The V call is TRBV28, the J call TRBJ1-5; 8 bases map to TRBD1. CDR3 length: 15 residues. CDR1 MDHEN and CDR2 SYDVKM come from the germline V gene. J lost 0 bases, V lost 7 bases, and 5 bases had no gene match. The CDR3 DNA reads TGTGCCAGCACGGGACAGGCCCATAGCAATCAGCCCCAGCATTTT. Translating it yields CASTGQAHSNQPQHF.

This sequence joins TRBV3-1 and TRBJ2-7, with 10 bases aligning to TRBD1. V lost 4 bases and J lost 3; bases outside the gene matches: 6. CDR3 length: 15 amino acids. Germline values: CDR1 LGHDT, CDR2 YNNKEL (reference sequence). The CDR3 sequence is CASSPRDRGNYEQYF. CDR3 nucleotide sequence: TGTGCCAGCAGCCCCCGGGACAGGGGAAACTACGAGCAGTACTTC.

V usage is TRBV28 and J usage is TRBJ2-5; 8 bases line up with TRBD1. Germline V CDR1 and CDR2: MDHEN, SYDVKM. V shed 7 bases and J 2 bases; nucleotides not matched to a gene: 9. The CDR3 extends over 15 amino acids. The CDR3 loop reads CASKTGTGFQETQYF. Written as DNA, the CDR3 is TGTGCCAGCAAGACCGGGACAGGCTTTCAAGAGACCCAGTACTTC. Full variable domain (rest looked up from reference TRBV28 and TRBJ2-5): DVKVTQSSRYLVKRTGEKVFLECVQDMDHENMFWYRQDPGLGLRLIYFSYDVKMKEKGDIPEGYSVSREKKERFSLILESASTNQTSMYLCASKTGTGFQETQYFGPGTRLLVL.

The rearrangement uses TRBV20-1 and TRBJ2-7; D gene uncertain. V gave up 3 bases and J gave up 0 bases, with 9 bases separating them. CDR1 is DFQATT and CDR2 is SNEGSKA in the germline V gene (reference sequence). The CDR3 covers 13 residues. CDR3 region: CSASRPSSYEQYF. The CDR3 nucleotides read TGCAGTGCTAGTCGACCTAGCTCCTACGAGCAGTACTTC.

The DNA of the CDR3 is TGTGCCAGCAGCTTAGAGGGCGGGGGGGCTTTTGGTGAGCAGTTCTTC. It translates to CASSLEGGGAFGEQFF. J is TRBJ2-1 and V is TRBV11-2, with 9 bases fitting TRBD2. This CDR3 is 16 amino acids long. V was clipped by 0 bases and J by 9 bases; unmatched bases: 9. Germline V lookup: CDR1 SGHAT, CDR2 FQNNGV.

The gene calls are TRBV20-1 and TRBJ2-1; D is undetermined. CDR3 length: 15 residues. Between the trimmed V and J ends, which lost 0 bases and 9 bases, there was a span of 18 bases. Germline lookup yields CDR1 DFQATT and CDR2 SNEGSKA (reference sequence). The CDR3 DNA follows: TGCAGTGCTAGAGATCTAATGGTAGGGTTGGGTGAGCAGTTCTTC. The encoded protein is CSARDLMVGLGEQFF.

Only one count was recorded for this clonotype. Because the CDR3 is missing its conserved closing phenylalanine or tryptophan, this is likely a read error. The chain has TRBV3-1 and TRBJ2-1; TRBD1 aligns across 10 bases. CDR1 is LGHDT, CDR2 YNNKEL, per germline (reference sequence). The CDR3 totals 18 residues. Trimming removed 1 base from V and 6 bases from J; junction bases left unmatched: 12. The CDR3: CASSQAPGQGTYFNEQFL. The CDR3 DNA reads TGTGCCAGCAGCCAAGCACCGGGACAGGGGACCTACTTCAATGAGCAGTTCCTC.

V is TRBV14 and J is TRBJ2-3; D perhaps matches TRBD2 (6 bases). This CDR3 has 14 amino acids. CDR1 SGHDN and CDR2 FVKESK come from the germline V gene. The germline V and J ends were trimmed by 3 bases and 1 base, with 8 bases remaining between them. The CDR3 region is CASSHPGGTDTQYF. In DNA form, the CDR3 reads TGTGCCAGCAGCCACCCGGGGGGCACAGATACGCAGTATTTT.

The V call is TRBV6-6, the J call TRBJ2-7; no reliable D call. This CDR3 region has 14 residues. CDR1 and CDR2 from the germline V gene are MNHNY and SVGAGI (reference sequence). V lost 2 bases to trimming and J lost 5 bases, with 13 bases between them. The chain's CDR3 is CASSYTNTGHEQYF. CDR3 coding DNA: TGTGCCAGCAGTTACACCAACACGGGCCACGAGCAGTACTTC.

V and J are TRBV7-8 and TRBJ1-5; 8 bases fit TRBD1. This CDR3 comprises 18 residues. Losses at the gene ends were 3 bases for V and 2 bases for J; bases not matched to a gene: 12. Germline loops: CDR1 SGHVS, CDR2 FQNEAQ. The CDR3 region is CASSLERPGTGRNQPQHF. The CDR3 nucleotides read TGTGCCAGCAGCTTGGAGCGACCTGGGACAGGCCGCAATCAGCCCCAGCATTTT.

The chain joins TRBV27 to TRBJ2-7; D call uncertain. The V gene lost 2 bases and the J gene lost 2 bases, with 7 bases spanning the gap. This CDR3 comprises 13 residues. Germline V lookup: CDR1 MNHEY, CDR2 SMNVEV (reference sequence). The CDR3 is CASSLTHTYEQYF. DNA for the CDR3: TGTGCCAGCAGTTTAACTCACACCTACGAGCAGTACTTC.

There are a few counts of this clonotype. The chain links TRBV12-3 or TRBV12-4 to TRBJ1-3; D ambiguous. The ends were cut back, 3 bases at V and 7 bases at J, with 4 bases in the middle. The CDR3 has 11 residues. The CDR3 reads CASSFSNTIYF. The CDR3 DNA is TGTGCCAGCAGTTTCTCGAACACCATATATTTT.

The chain carries TRBV10-3 and TRBJ1-2, with 7 bases that match TRBD1. Germline V gives CDR1 ENHRY, CDR2 SYGVKD. Trimming at V came to 6 bases and at J to 6 bases, leaving 10 bases not matched to a gene. This CDR3 is built from 14 residues. The CDR3 reads CAIRTRDSSDGYTF. CDR3 DNA: TGTGCCATCAGAACCCGGGACAGTTCCGATGGCTACACCTTC.

This chain joins TRBV20-1 and TRBJ1-2; a weak D match, TRBD1 (5 bases). Germline V lookup: CDR1 DFQATT, CDR2 SNEGSKA (reference sequence). The CDR3 has 15 amino acids. V lost 2 bases, J lost 0 bases, and 13 bases lay in between. This chain's CDR3 is CSARQTASSNYGYTF. DNA for the CDR3: TGCAGTGCTAGACAGACAGCTAGCTCTAACTATGGCTACACCTTC.

This chain connects TRBV20-1 to TRBJ2-3; TRBD2 matches at 9 bases. CDR3 length: 15 residues. Germline V gene lookup returns CDR1 DFQATT and CDR2 SNEGSKA (reference sequence). J gave up 2 bases and V 1 base, and 4 bases lay outside the gene matches. The CDR3: CSARALAGATDTQYF. CDR3 coding DNA: TGCAGTGCTAGAGCCTTAGCGGGAGCCACAGATACGCAGTATTTT.

Here the CDR3 reads CASSVGGAGSPLHF. DNA of the CDR3: TGTGCCAGCAGCGTAGGCGGGGCCGGGTCACCCCTCCACTTT. The V and J genes are TRBV9 and TRBJ1-6, with D possibly matching TRBD1 (5 bases). V was cut by 0 bases and J by 10 bases, with 11 bases left in between. The CDR3 has 14 amino acids. CDR1 and CDR2 from the germline V gene are SGDLS and YYNGEE. Complete variable domain (other parts from reference TRBV9 and TRBJ1-6): DSGVTQTPKHLITATGQRVTLRCSPRSGDLSVYWYQQSLDQGLQFLIQYYNGEERAKGNILERFSAQQFPDLHSELNLSSLELGDSALYFCASSVGGAGSPLHFGNGTRLTVT.

The V gene is TRBV7-9, the J gene TRBJ1-2; D not resolved. This CDR3 comprises 15 residues. Germline V gives CDR1 SEHNR, CDR2 FQNEAQ (reference sequence). Trimming took 4 bases from V and 0 from J, leaving 12 bases between them. DNA of the CDR3: TGTGCCAGCAGCTCACCCCAAGGGTCTAACTATGGCTACACCTTC. Amino acid sequence: CASSSPQGSNYGYTF.

The chain joins TRBV9 to TRBJ2-2; D assignment may be TRBD1 or TRBD2 (5 bases each). The CDR3 has 15 residues. V was clipped by 3 bases and J by 2 bases, with 11 bases between them. Germline V CDR1 and CDR2: SGDLS, YYNGEE. The CDR3 protein is CASSEGGGNTGELFF. The CDR3 DNA reads as TGTGCCAGCAGCGAAGGTGGGGGAAACACCGGGGAGCTGTTTTTT.